This T cell receptor (beta chain) was sequenced in a study of blood T cell repertoires in COVID-19. Across the whole study: COVID-19 samples collected from the United States, Italy and Spain covered acute and convalescent phases. The cDNA or gDNA used as material had been derived from T cells, B-cell-depleted T cells, or PBMCs.

The repertoire was sequenced with immunoSEQ multiplex PCR; TCRdb's copy has only in-frame clones and lacks some. The table shows over 250,000 clones, with nearly 90% occurring only once. Germline CDR1 and CDR2: MNHEY and SMNVEV (reference sequence). The CDR3 has 15 residues. The trim removed 6 bases at V and 2 bases at J, leaving 6 bases unmatched. The V call is TRBV27, the J call TRBJ1-3; 8 nucleotides match TRBD1. The clonotype was recovered from an older woman who had recovered from COVID-19. Sequencing used PBMCs or T cells enriched from blood (not recorded which). This CDR3 reads CASRPTGGPGNTIYF. The CDR3 DNA is TGTGCCAGCAGACCTACAGGGGGTCCTGGAAACACCATATATTTT.